One sample yielded the 27 T cell receptor beta chains listed below, sequenced in a study of blood T cells in healthy people across ages (dated by TCRdb to about 2015). Libraries were prepared through 5' RACE. TCRdb lists the instrument as Illumina HiSeq 2500. The second PCR ran for about 7 to 11 cycles and used a J-beta primer mix along with a sample-barcoded 5' primer. The public sequencing data were trimmed at Q25 with fastp and processed into clonotypes with MiXCR by TCRdb, which kept only in-frame beta chains. When rows share a CDR3 protein, they turn into one entry using the most common DNA and genes. For this sample the table gives 500,000 to 650,000 distinct CDR3 sequences, of which about 28% were detected only once. The ten top clones hold roughly 3.5% of the sample. The sample was also linked to a second study, of T cells of mothers and their children.

The sample was blood. These receptors were collected from a boy between 2 and 15 years old in good health.

The chain has TRBV4-3 and TRBJ2-7; TRBD1 is a possible D gene (5 bases). Between the trimmed V and J ends, which lost 0 bases and 2 bases, there was a span of 14 bases. The CDR3 sequence is 16 residues long. CDR1 and CDR2 from the germline V gene are LGHNA and YSLEER. The CDR3 DNA is TGCGCCAGCAGCCAAGATTGGCAGGGAAGGCCCTACGAGCAGTACTTC. The encoded protein is CASSQDWQGRPYEQYF.

This clonotype was counted only a few times. The chain is built from TRBV7-2 and TRBJ2-7; TRBD2 aligns across 8 bases. CDR1 SGHTA and CDR2 FQGNSA come from the germline V gene. The CDR3 covers 15 residues. Unmatched junction bases numbered 7, after V lost 0 bases and J lost 6 bases. Here the CDR3 DNA reads TGTGCCAGCAGCTTAGCTCCAGCGGGGGTTGCCGAGCAGTACTTC. It is translated as CASSLAPAGVAEQYF.

This clonotype appeared many times. The chain recombines TRBV29-1 with TRBJ2-7, with 12 bases aligning to TRBD1. The germline V gene encodes CDR1 SQVTM and CDR2 ANQGSEA. The CDR3 length is 12 residues. Trimming cost V 8 bases and J 6 bases; bases outside gene matches: 5. The CDR3 DNA reads as TGCAGCACGGGACAGGGGGCTAGCGAGCAGTACTTC. Its protein product is CSTGQGASEQYF.

This chain joins TRBV6-5 and TRBJ2-5; D is unresolved. With the DNA end fitting TRBJ2-7 better, the J assignment may be wrong. Germline lookup yields CDR1 MNHEY and CDR2 SVGAGI. The CDR3 consists of 11 residues. The CDR3 loop is CASSYLDEQYF. The DNA for the CDR3 is TGTGCCAGCAGTTACTTAGACGAGCAGTACTTC.

V gene TRBV3-1 combines with J gene TRBJ2-1; 10 bases are shared with TRBD2. V shed 0 bases, J shed 7 bases, and the junction held 6 bases outside the gene matches. Germline CDR1 is LGHDT and CDR2 is YNNKEL (reference sequence). This CDR3 is built from 16 residues. CDR3 DNA: TGTGCCAGCAGCCAAGAAGGGACTAGCGAACCGAATGAGCAGTTCTTC. Its translation: CASSQEGTSEPNEQFF.

This clonotype was found a few times. The chain couples TRBV10-3 to TRBJ1-3, with D hard to call. There are 11 residues in the CDR3. CDR1 is ENHRY, CDR2 SYGVKD, per germline. Trimming cost V 6 bases and J 8 bases, with 8 bases left between them. The CDR3 reads CAISRRDTIYF. The CDR3 DNA sequence: TGTGCCATCAGCCGCAGAGACACCATATATTTT.

This clonotype appeared a few times. This may be a read error: a much more frequent sequence differs by one nucleotide. The V and J genes are TRBV7-9 and TRBJ2-5; D is perhaps TRBD1 (6 bases). Trimming removed 2 bases from V and 3 bases from J, with 10 bases in between. The CDR3 has 14 amino acids. Germline loops: CDR1 SEHNR, CDR2 FQNEAQ (reference sequence). CDR3 loop: CASSLWAGEETQYF. DNA of the CDR3: TGTGCCAGCAGCTTATGGGCAGGGGAAGAGACCCAGTACTTC.

The table lists this clonotype with a few counts. The rearrangement uses TRBV3-1 and TRBJ2-1; 7 bases agree with TRBD2. Germline trimming cut 2 bases from V and 4 bases from J; bases unmatched to any gene: 5. The CDR3 sequence is 15 residues long. Germline V gene sequence: CDR1 LGHDT, CDR2 YNNKEL (reference sequence). CDR3 DNA: TGTGCCAGCAGCCAAAATGCGGGGGAATACAATGAGCAGTTCTTC. It specifies CASSQNAGEYNEQFF.

This clonotype was found a few times. The J gene is TRBJ2-1, the V gene TRBV20-1; TRBD2 might be the D (5 bases). Germline V lookup: CDR1 DFQATT, CDR2 SNEGSKA (reference sequence). V dropped 0 bases and J dropped 14 bases, with 11 bases sitting between them. This CDR3 spans 11 amino acids. The chain's CDR3 is CSARDGLAEFF. In nucleotides, the CDR3 is TGCAGTGCTAGAGACGGCCTAGCCGAGTTCTTC.

This clonotype was detected a few times. This chain connects TRBV6-5 to TRBJ2-7; perhaps D is TRBD1 or TRBD2 (5 bases each). The end of the DNA is better explained by TRBJ2-1, so the J call may be wrong. The CDR3 consists of 15 residues. The germline gives CDR1 MNHEY, CDR2 SVGAGI. CDR3 nucleotides: TGTGCCAGCAGTTACGGTGAGGGGACCTACAATGAGCAGTTCTTC. Amino acid sequence: CASSYGEGTYNEQFF.

V gene TRBV9 combines with J gene TRBJ2-2; D might be TRBD1 (6 bases). CDR3 size: 15 residues. The V gene lost 3 bases and the J gene lost 0 bases, with 9 bases spanning the gap. Germline V gene sequence: CDR1 SGDLS, CDR2 YYNGEE. The CDR3 sequence: CASSGTVSNTGELFF. The CDR3 nucleotides read TGTGCCAGCAGCGGGACAGTCTCGAACACCGGGGAGCTGTTTTTT.

This clonotype was seen more than once but under ten times. The chain employs TRBV11-2 and TRBJ2-5, with D perhaps given as TRBD1 or TRBD2 (5 bases each). The germline gives CDR1 SGHAT, CDR2 FQNNGV. The ends were cut back, 1 base at V and 5 bases at J, with 14 bases in the middle. CDR3 length: 15 amino acids. The CDR3 bases are TGTGCCAGCAGCTTAGGGTCGGGGCCACGGGAGACCCAGTACTTC. As protein: CASSLGSGPRETQYF.

On this clonotype: The junction does not match germline at one end; this may be a read error. The rearrangement joins TRBV29-1 to TRBJ2-7, with TRBD1 as a possible D gene (6 bases). Germline values: CDR1 SQVTM, CDR2 ANQGSEA. CDR3 length: 14 residues. CDR3 coding DNA: TGCAACGTTGGATTACCAGGGGCCACCTACAAGCAGTACTTC. Translation gives CNVGLPGATYKQYF.

This clonotype was detected only a few times. The V call is TRBV20-1, the J call TRBJ2-1; 10 bases align to TRBD2. Trimming at V came to 6 bases and at J to 7 bases, leaving 6 bases not matched to a gene. CDR3 size: 13 residues. Germline lookup yields CDR1 DFQATT and CDR2 SNEGSKA (reference sequence). The CDR3 spells CSAQREGPNEQFF. Written as DNA, the CDR3 is TGCAGTGCGCAGCGGGAGGGCCCAAATGAGCAGTTCTTC.

The chain links TRBV7-9 to TRBJ2-1; the D gene is possibly TRBD1 (6 bases). The V end lost 2 bases, the J end lost 2 bases, and 13 bases lay between the germline ends. CDR3 length equals 16 residues. Germline loops: CDR1 SEHNR, CDR2 FQNEAQ (reference sequence). CDR3 region: CASSLSTGSPYNEQFF. The CDR3 DNA sequence: TGTGCCAGCAGCTTAAGCACAGGGAGCCCCTACAATGAGCAGTTCTTC.

The chain links TRBV5-1 to TRBJ2-5, with 7 bases identical to TRBD1. The CDR3 has 14 residues. Germline V CDR1 and CDR2: SGHRS, YFSETQ. V was clipped by 4 bases and J by 1 base; unmatched bases: 4. CDR3 DNA sequence: TGCGCCAGCAGCCCGGGACAGCGCCAAGAGACCCAGTACTTC. This translates into CASSPGQRQETQYF.

The J gene is TRBJ1-1, the V gene TRBV7-2; the D is unclear. V was clipped by 7 bases and J by 0 bases, with 18 bases between them. CDR1 and CDR2 from the germline V gene are SGHTA and FQGNSA. The CDR3 runs to 16 residues. The CDR3 here is CASNLGQGRVNTEAFF. The CDR3 DNA reads as TGTGCCAGCAACCTGGGCCAAGGTCGGGTGAACACTGAAGCTTTCTTT.

This clonotype has a handful of counts. The chain combines TRBV6-6 with TRBJ2-7, with a tentative D call TRBD1 (6 bases). The CDR3 consists of 14 residues. Germline assignment: CDR1 MNHNY and CDR2 SVGAGI (reference sequence). V was shortened by 5 bases and J by 2 bases, with 13 bases between the two germline ends. CDR3 in amino acids: CASSPDRRAYEQYF. The CDR3 bases are TGTGCCAGCAGTCCTGACAGGAGAGCCTACGAGCAGTACTTC.

As regards this clonotype: A much larger clone is a single base away; this may be a read error. The rearrangement joins TRBV6-2 or TRBV6-3 to TRBJ1-5; D is possibly TRBD1 (5 bases). V was pared by 8 bases and J by 1 base, with 12 bases between. The CDR3 spans 14 residues. CDR1 MNHEY and CDR2 SVGEGT come from the germline V gene. The DNA for the CDR3 is TGTGCCAGCCCCCCGACAGAGAGCAATCAGCCCCAGCATTTT. Amino acid sequence: CASPPTESNQPQHF.

This clonotype has a handful of counts. This rearrangement joins TRBV11-2 to TRBJ2-7, with 10 bases lining up with TRBD1. The germline V gene has CDR1 SGHAT and CDR2 FQNNGV. The length of the CDR3 is 17 residues. The J segment lost 6 bases and the V segment lost 1 base, leaving 12 bases of the junction unmatched. Here the CDR3 reads CASSLVHGTGVMSEQYF. The CDR3 DNA sequence: TGTGCCAGCAGCTTAGTACACGGGACAGGGGTGATGAGCGAGCAGTACTTC.

This chain uses TRBV7-3 with TRBJ2-7; TRBD2 matches 11 bases. Unmatched junction bases numbered 11, after V lost 7 bases and J lost 3 bases. Germline assignment: CDR1 SGHTA and CDR2 FQGTGA. The CDR3 extends over 16 amino acids. The CDR3 reads CASTPGRLAGNYEQYF. In DNA, the CDR3 is TGTGCCAGCACCCCCGGTCGACTAGCGGGGAACTACGAGCAGTACTTC.

Of note for this clonotype: A junction boundary mismatches the germline segment, possibly from a read error. The chain couples TRBV14 to TRBJ2-3; unclear D gene. Germline CDR1 SGHDN, CDR2 FVKESK. The CDR3 is 14 residues long. DNA for the CDR3: TGTGCCAGCAGTCAAGTAGCTGGGTCAGAGACGCAGTATTTT. Its translation: CASSQVAGSETQYF.

The chain recombines TRBV12-3 or TRBV12-4 with TRBJ2-5, with 8 bases lining up with TRBD1. The closer fit of TRBJ2-1 to the DNA end suggests the J call may be wrong. CDR3 length: 15 residues. The CDR3 coding sequence is TGTGCCAGCAGTTTAGGGGGACAGGACCCGGATGAGCAGTTCTTC. Translating gives CASSLGGQDPDEQFF.

J is TRBJ2-3 and V is TRBV2; 7 bases match TRBD1. J was trimmed by 2 bases and V by 6 bases; bases with no gene match: 5. The length of the CDR3 is 14 residues. Germline V gene lookup returns CDR1 SNHLY and CDR2 FYNNEI. CDR3 coding DNA: TGTGCCAGCAGGGCCGGACAGGCCACAGATACGCAGTATTTT. Translation gives CASRAGQATDTQYF.

The chain recombines TRBV24-1 with TRBJ2-3; a weak D match, TRBD1 (6 bases). Germline values: CDR1 KGHDR, CDR2 SFDVKD. V lost 4 bases to trimming and J lost 0 bases, with 10 bases between them. The CDR3 length is 15 residues. The CDR3 here is CATSDSGTSTDTQYF. The CDR3 DNA is TGTGCCACCAGTGACTCCGGGACAAGCACAGATACGCAGTATTTT.

The genes are TRBV20-1 and TRBJ2-4; D is unresolved. CDR3 size: 14 residues. Germline CDR1 and CDR2: DFQATT and SNEGSKA (reference sequence). V gave up 3 bases and J gave up 3 bases, with 12 bases separating them. CDR3 loop: CSASAPNDKNIQYF. DNA of the CDR3: TGCAGTGCTAGCGCTCCGAACGACAAAAACATTCAGTACTTC.

The chain joins TRBV3-1 to TRBJ2-3; unclear D gene. The CDR3 contains 15 residues. Deletions cut 4 bases from V and 2 bases from J, with 13 bases between. Germline CDR1 is LGHDT and CDR2 is YNNKEL (reference sequence). CDR3: CASSPTIADTDTQYF. The CDR3 DNA follows: TGTGCCAGCAGCCCTACTATCGCGGACACAGATACGCAGTATTTT.